This record concerns one TCR beta chain sequence. The source of the sample is a study of T cell responses to AZD1222 COVID-19 vaccine. The method was immunoSEQ multiplex PCR; TCRdb's version includes in-frame clones alone and lacks a portion of them. Of 120,000 or so clones in the sample, around 92% were seen once. This CDR3 contains 14 residues. V shed 3 bases and J 9 bases; nucleotides not matched to a gene: 10. Germline V lookup: CDR1 KGHSH, CDR2 LQKENI. The chain joins TRBV18 to TRBJ2-5, with 7 bases fitting TRBD1. The input for sequencing was peripheral blood, taken on day 0 of AZD1222 vaccination. The receptor's source is an adult in good health. The CDR3 sequence is CASSPSTGLVAQYF. CDR3 coding DNA: TGTGCCAGCTCACCGTCGACAGGGCTAGTGGCCCAGTACTTC.